This T cell receptor beta chain was found in a study of control samples from healthy donors and cancer patients (dated by TCRdb to about 2020). Receptor amplification or capture employed the immunoSEQ multiplex PCR assay. TCRdb re-hosts the immuneACCESS table, in-frame sequences only. Its copies lack some clones; in the studies checked, an unresolved V gene accounts for under half of them, and the cause for the rest is not known. For this sample there are 18,000 or so clones; 70% to 90% appear just once. Of the sample, 11% falls within the top ten clones. V is cut by 3 bases and J by 13 bases, and the space between the germline ends is 19 bases. The germline V gene (reference sequence) sets CDR1 to GTSNPN and CDR2 to SVGIG. Taken from cysteine to phenylalanine, the CDR3 has 13 residues. Just the 39-base CDR3 DNA is kept, in frame starting at base 1. Regarding this clone: Its binding antigen is unknown. No per-base quality is available; no much larger clone lies one base away.

Sequencing was carried out using PBMCs. The chain employs TRBV30 and TRBJ2-1; TRBD1 is a possible D gene, resting on 6 matching bases. The clonotype originates from a woman between 65 and 79 years old with colorectal cancer. The nucleotide sequence is given as TGTGCCTGGAGCGCCCAAAGGGGGAATGGACAGTTCTTC. Its protein reads: CAWSAQRGNGQFF. Where the CDR3 stops, the reference TRBV30 and TRBJ2-1 genes take over; the full variable domain is SQTIHQWPATLVQPVGSPLSLECTVEGTSNPNLYWYRQAAGRGLQLLFYSVGIGQISSEVPQNLSASRPQDRQFILSSKKLLLSDSGFYLCAWSAQRGNGQFFGPGTRLTVL.